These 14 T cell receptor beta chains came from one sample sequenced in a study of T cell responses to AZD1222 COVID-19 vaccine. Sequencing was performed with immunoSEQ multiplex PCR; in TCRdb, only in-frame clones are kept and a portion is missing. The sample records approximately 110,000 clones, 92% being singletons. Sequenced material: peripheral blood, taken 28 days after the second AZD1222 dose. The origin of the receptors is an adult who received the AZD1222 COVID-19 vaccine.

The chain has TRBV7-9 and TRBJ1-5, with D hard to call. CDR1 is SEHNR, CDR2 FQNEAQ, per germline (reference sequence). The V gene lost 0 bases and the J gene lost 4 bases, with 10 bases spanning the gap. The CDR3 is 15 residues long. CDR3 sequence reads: CASSLASVPNQPQHF. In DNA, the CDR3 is TGTGCCAGCAGCTTAGCTTCAGTTCCTAATCAGCCCCAGCATTTT.

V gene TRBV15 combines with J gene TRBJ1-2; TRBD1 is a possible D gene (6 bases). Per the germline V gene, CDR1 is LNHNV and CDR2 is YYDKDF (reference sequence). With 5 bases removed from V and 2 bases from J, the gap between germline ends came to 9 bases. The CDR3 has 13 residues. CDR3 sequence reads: CATSPGQNYGYTF. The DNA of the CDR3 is TGTGCCACCAGCCCCGGACAGAACTATGGCTACACCTTC.

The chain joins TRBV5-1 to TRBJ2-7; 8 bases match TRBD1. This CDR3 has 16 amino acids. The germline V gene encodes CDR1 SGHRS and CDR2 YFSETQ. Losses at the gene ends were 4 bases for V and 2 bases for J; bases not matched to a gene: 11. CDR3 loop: CASSPERGQATYEQYF. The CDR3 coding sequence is TGCGCCAGCAGCCCGGAAAGGGGACAGGCCACCTACGAGCAGTACTTC.

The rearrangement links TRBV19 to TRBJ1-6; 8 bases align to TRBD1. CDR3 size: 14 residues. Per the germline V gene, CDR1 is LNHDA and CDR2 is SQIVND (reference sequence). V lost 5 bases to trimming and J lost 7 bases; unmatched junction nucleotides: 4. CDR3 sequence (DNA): TGTGCCAGTAGTGGGACAGGTCGGAATTCACCCCTCCACTTT. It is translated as CASSGTGRNSPLHF.

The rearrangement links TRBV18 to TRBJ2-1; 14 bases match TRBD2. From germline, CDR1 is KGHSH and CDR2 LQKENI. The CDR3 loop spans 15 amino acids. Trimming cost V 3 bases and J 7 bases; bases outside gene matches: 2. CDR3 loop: CASSPGTSGRNEQFF. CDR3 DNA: TGTGCCAGCTCACCCGGGACTAGCGGGAGAAATGAGCAGTTCTTC.

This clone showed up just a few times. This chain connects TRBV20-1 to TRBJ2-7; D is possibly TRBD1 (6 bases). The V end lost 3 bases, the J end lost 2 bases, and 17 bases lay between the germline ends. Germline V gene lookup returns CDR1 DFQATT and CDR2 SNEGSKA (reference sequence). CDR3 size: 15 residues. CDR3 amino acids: CSASTPLGQTYEQYF. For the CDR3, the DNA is TGCAGTGCTAGTACCCCTCTCGGACAGACCTACGAGCAGTACTTC.

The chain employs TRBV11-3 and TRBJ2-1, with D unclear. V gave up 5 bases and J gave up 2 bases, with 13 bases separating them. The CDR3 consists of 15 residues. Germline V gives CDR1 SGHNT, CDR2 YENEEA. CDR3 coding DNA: TGTGCCAGCAGCCCGCACCTGACACCCTACAATGAGCAGTTCTTC. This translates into CASSPHLTPYNEQFF.

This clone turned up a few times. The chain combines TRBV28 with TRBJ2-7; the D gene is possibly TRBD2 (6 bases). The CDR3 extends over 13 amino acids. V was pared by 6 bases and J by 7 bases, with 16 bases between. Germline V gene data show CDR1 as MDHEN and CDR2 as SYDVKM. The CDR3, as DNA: TGTGCCAGCAGGGTCCGGGACTCTCGAGAGCAGTACTTC. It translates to CASRVRDSREQYF.

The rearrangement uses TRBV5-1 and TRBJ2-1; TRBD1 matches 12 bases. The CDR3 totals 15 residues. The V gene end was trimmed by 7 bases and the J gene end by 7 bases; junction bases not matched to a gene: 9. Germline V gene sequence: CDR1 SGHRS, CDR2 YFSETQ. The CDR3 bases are TGCGCCAGCGGGGTAGGGACAGGGGGCAGGAATGAGCAGTTCTTC. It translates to CASGVGTGGRNEQFF.

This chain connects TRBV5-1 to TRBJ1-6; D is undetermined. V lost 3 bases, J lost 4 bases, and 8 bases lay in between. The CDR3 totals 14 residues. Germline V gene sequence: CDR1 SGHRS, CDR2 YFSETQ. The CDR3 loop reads CASSYGGYNSPLHF. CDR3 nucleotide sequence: TGCGCCAGCAGCTACGGCGGATATAATTCACCCCTCCACTTT.

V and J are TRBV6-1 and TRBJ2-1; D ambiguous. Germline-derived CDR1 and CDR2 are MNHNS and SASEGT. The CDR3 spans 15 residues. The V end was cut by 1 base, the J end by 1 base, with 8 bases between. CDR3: CASSEEWGSYNEQFF. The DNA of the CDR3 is TGTGCCAGCAGTGAAGAATGGGGATCCTACAATGAGCAGTTCTTC.

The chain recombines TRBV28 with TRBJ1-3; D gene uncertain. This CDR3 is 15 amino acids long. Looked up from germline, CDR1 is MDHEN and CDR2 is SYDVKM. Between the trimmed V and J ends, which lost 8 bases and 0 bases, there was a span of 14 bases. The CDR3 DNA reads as TGTGCCAGCTCGGAGGAGAACTACTCTGGAAACACCATATATTTT. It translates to CASSEENYSGNTIYF.

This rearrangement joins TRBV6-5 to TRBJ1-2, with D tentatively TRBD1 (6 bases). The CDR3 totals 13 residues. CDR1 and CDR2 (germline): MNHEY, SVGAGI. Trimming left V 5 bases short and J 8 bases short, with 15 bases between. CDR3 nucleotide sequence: TGTGCCAGCAGTCCCGCAGGGGAACGGGGCTACACCTTC. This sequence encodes CASSPAGERGYTF.

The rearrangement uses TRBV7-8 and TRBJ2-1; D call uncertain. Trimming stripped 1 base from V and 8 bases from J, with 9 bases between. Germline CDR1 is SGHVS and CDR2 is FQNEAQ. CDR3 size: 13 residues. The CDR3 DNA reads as TGTGCCAGCAGCTTAGTTGGAATTGATGAGCAGTTCTTC. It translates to CASSLVGIDEQFF.